Listed below are T cell receptor beta chains from one sample, sequenced in a study of technical replicates of blood from a few donors. Clones were sequenced by immunoSEQ multiplex PCR, and TCRdb holds only the in-frame ones, with some missing. The sample lists just over 15,000 clones, around four fifths occurring once. Sequencing used PBMCs. The receptors originated from a human donor in good health. The CDR3 runs from the conserved cysteine through the conserved F or W. The order of the fields is CDR3 protein, CDR3 DNA, V gene, clone size, D gene, J gene. A D gene is named only where the DNA matches it firmly. Size tells how often a clone was seen (once, few, many) or the class of an expanded clone, and some rows leave it out.

cdr3_aa: CASSLGTGESNQPQHF
cdr3_nt: TGTGCCAGCAGTTTAGGGACAGGGGAGAGCAATCAGCCCCAGCATTTT
v_call: TRBV28
clone_size: .
d_call: TRBD1
j_call: TRBJ1-5

cdr3_aa: CASKKVAGFEGSYNEQFF
cdr3_nt: TGTGCCAGCAAAAAAGTAGCGGGATTTGAAGGTTCCTACAATGAGCAGTTCTTC
v_call: TRBV2
clone_size: .
d_call: TRBD2
j_call: TRBJ2-1

cdr3_aa: CASSPYRGISYNEQFF
cdr3_nt: TGTGCCAGCAGCCCCTATCGAGGCATCTCCTACAATGAGCAGTTCTTC
v_call: TRBV27
clone_size: once
d_call: .
j_call: TRBJ2-1

cdr3_aa: CASSVGAYSTDTQYF
cdr3_nt: TGTGCCAGCAGCGTAGGCGCATATAGCACAGATACGCAGTATTTT
v_call: TRBV9
clone_size: .
d_call: .
j_call: TRBJ2-3

cdr3_aa: CASSPLGGDTQYF
cdr3_nt: TGTGCCAGCTCTCCTCTGGGAGGAGATACGCAGTATTTT
v_call: TRBV18
clone_size: .
d_call: .
j_call: TRBJ2-3

cdr3_aa: CASSPGNIAGELFF
cdr3_nt: TGTGCCAGCTCACCCGGGAATATCGCCGGGGAGCTGTTTTTT
v_call: TRBV18
clone_size: .
d_call: .
j_call: TRBJ2-2

cdr3_aa: CASTSGTQETQYF
cdr3_nt: TGTGCCAGCACTAGCGGAACCCAAGAGACCCAGTACTTC
v_call: TRBV25-1
clone_size: .
d_call: TRBD2
j_call: TRBJ2-5

cdr3_aa: CASSPPYSTDTQYF
cdr3_nt: TGTGCCAGCAGTCCGCCTTACTCGACAGATACGCAGTATTTT
v_call: TRBV27
clone_size: .
d_call: .
j_call: TRBJ2-3

cdr3_aa: CASSVGARTSTDTQYF
cdr3_nt: TGTGCCAGCAGCGTAGGGGCTCGAACTAGCACAGATACGCAGTATTTT
v_call: TRBV9
clone_size: once
d_call: .
j_call: TRBJ2-3

cdr3_aa: CASSYSAGSETGTQYF
cdr3_nt: TGTGCCAGCAGTTACTCCGCGGGGTCAGAAACGGGGACCCAGTACTTC
v_call: TRBV6-5
clone_size: .
d_call: .
j_call: TRBJ2-5

cdr3_aa: CASSPLLAGGNEQFF
cdr3_nt: TGTGCCAGCTCACCCTTACTAGCGGGAGGGAATGAGCAGTTCTTC
v_call: TRBV18
clone_size: .
d_call: TRBD2
j_call: TRBJ2-1

cdr3_aa: CASSYSGTGVSEQYF
cdr3_nt: TGTGCCAGCAGTTATTCCGGGACAGGGGTAAGCGAGCAGTACTTC
v_call: TRBV6-5
clone_size: .
d_call: TRBD1
j_call: TRBJ2-7

cdr3_aa: CASSSSDRGLNTEAFF
cdr3_nt: TGTGCCAGCAGCTCCTCGGACAGGGGACTGAACACTGAAGCTTTCTTT
v_call: TRBV11-3
clone_size: .
d_call: TRBD1
j_call: TRBJ1-1

cdr3_aa: CAISEASGPYNEQFF
cdr3_nt: TGTGCCATCAGTGAAGCTAGCGGGCCTTACAATGAGCAGTTCTTC
v_call: TRBV10-3
clone_size: .
d_call: TRBD2
j_call: TRBJ2-1

cdr3_aa: CASSLDWGTSGTDTQYF
cdr3_nt: TGTGCCAGCAGCTTAGATTGGGGGACTAGCGGAACAGATACGCAGTATTTT
v_call: TRBV13
clone_size: .
d_call: TRBD2
j_call: TRBJ2-3

cdr3_aa: CASTRTRAEETQYF
cdr3_nt: TGTGCCAGCACCCGGACACGCGCGGAGGAGACCCAGTACTTC
v_call: TRBV5-5
clone_size: .
d_call: .
j_call: TRBJ2-5

cdr3_aa: CASSQVTGLLSSYNEQFF
cdr3_nt: TGCGCCAGCAGCCAAGTAACCGGACTGCTAAGCTCCTACAATGAGCAGTTCTTC
v_call: TRBV5-1
clone_size: .
d_call: .
j_call: TRBJ2-1

cdr3_aa: CAWSVVLAAWNEQFF
cdr3_nt: TGTGCCTGGAGTGTTGTGCTTGCGGCTTGGAATGAGCAGTTCTTC
v_call: TRBV30
clone_size: .
d_call: .
j_call: TRBJ2-1

cdr3_aa: CAWEAGRETQYF
cdr3_nt: TGTGCCTGGGAAGCGGGAAGAGAGACCCAGTACTTC
v_call: TRBV30
clone_size: .
d_call: TRBD2
j_call: TRBJ2-5

cdr3_aa: CASSVWLAGVGDTQYF
cdr3_nt: TGTGCCAGCAGCGTTTGGCTAGCGGGAGTAGGAGATACGCAGTATTTT
v_call: TRBV9
clone_size: .
d_call: TRBD2
j_call: TRBJ2-3

cdr3_aa: CASSPSTGGDWRAETQYF
cdr3_nt: TGTGCCAGCTCACCTTCGACAGGGGGCGATTGGAGAGCAGAGACCCAGTACTTC
v_call: TRBV18
clone_size: .
d_call: TRBD1
j_call: TRBJ2-5

cdr3_aa: CASSLAPPGRERSYEQYF
cdr3_nt: TGCGCCAGCAGCTTGGCCCCACCGGGGCGGGAGCGCTCCTACGAGCAGTACTTC
v_call: TRBV5-1
clone_size: .
d_call: TRBD2
j_call: TRBJ2-7

cdr3_aa: CATSRAGTGGGRGAFF
cdr3_nt: TGTGCCACCAGCAGAGCCGGGACAGGGGGCGGTAGGGGAGCTTTCTTT
v_call: TRBV15
clone_size: .
d_call: TRBD1
j_call: TRBJ1-1

cdr3_aa: CVSSTPPRGHEQYF
cdr3_nt: TGCGTCAGCAGTACCCCCCCCAGGGGCCACGAGCAGTACTTC
v_call: TRBV5-1
clone_size: .
d_call: .
j_call: TRBJ2-7

cdr3_aa: CASGLGLAGYGTDTQYF
cdr3_nt: TGTGCTAGTGGTTTGGGACTAGCGGGTTACGGCACAGATACGCAGTATTTT
v_call: TRBV12-5
clone_size: .
d_call: TRBD2
j_call: TRBJ2-3

cdr3_aa: CASSSGQGNLGEQYF
cdr3_nt: TGCGCCAGCAGCTCGGGACAGGGAAATCTCGGCGAGCAGTACTTC
v_call: TRBV5-1
clone_size: once
d_call: TRBD1
j_call: TRBJ2-7

cdr3_aa: CASSPQETQYF
cdr3_nt: TGTGCCAGCAGCCCACAAGAGACCCAGTACTTC
v_call: TRBV2
clone_size: .
d_call: .
j_call: TRBJ2-5

cdr3_aa: CASSMGQGAWNEQFF
cdr3_nt: TGTGCCAGTAGTATGGGACAGGGGGCGTGGAATGAGCAGTTCTTC
v_call: TRBV19
clone_size: once
d_call: TRBD1
j_call: TRBJ2-1

cdr3_aa: CASSIRDNQGQYF
cdr3_nt: TGTGCCAGCAGCATCCGGGACAACCAGGGGCAGTACTTC
v_call: TRBV7-9
clone_size: .
d_call: .
j_call: TRBJ2-7

cdr3_aa: CASRPLAGANTGELFF
cdr3_nt: TGCGCCAGCAGGCCACTAGCGGGAGCTAACACCGGGGAGCTGTTTTTT
v_call: TRBV10-2
clone_size: .
d_call: TRBD2
j_call: TRBJ2-2

cdr3_aa: CASSPSLAGETQYF
cdr3_nt: TGTGCCAGCAGCCCATCACTAGCGGGAGAGACCCAGTACTTC
v_call: TRBV4-2
clone_size: .
d_call: TRBD2
j_call: TRBJ2-5

cdr3_aa: CASSPITSGEQYF
cdr3_nt: TGTGCCAGCTCACCGATTACCTCGGGCGAGCAGTACTTC
v_call: TRBV18
clone_size: .
d_call: .
j_call: TRBJ2-7

cdr3_aa: CASSETWYEQYF
cdr3_nt: TGTGCCAGCAGTGAAACATGGTACGAGCAGTACTTC
v_call: TRBV2
clone_size: few
d_call: .
j_call: TRBJ2-7

cdr3_aa: CASSPRGNTEAFF
cdr3_nt: TGTGCCAGCAGCCCCCGGGGAAATACTGAAGCTTTCTTT
v_call: TRBV11-3
clone_size: .
d_call: .
j_call: TRBJ1-1

cdr3_aa: CASSLDGLNEKLFF
cdr3_nt: TGCGCCAGCAGCTTGGACGGTCTTAATGAAAAACTGTTTTTT
v_call: TRBV5-1
clone_size: once
d_call: .
j_call: TRBJ1-4

cdr3_aa: CASSEETSVYEQYF
cdr3_nt: TGTGCCAGCAGTGAAGAAACTAGCGTCTACGAGCAGTACTTC
v_call: TRBV6-1
clone_size: few
d_call: TRBD2
j_call: TRBJ2-7

cdr3_aa: CASRGGGVNEKLFF
cdr3_nt: TGTGCCAGCAGGGGGGGAGGGGTTAATGAAAAACTGTTTTTT
v_call: TRBV27
clone_size: .
d_call: .
j_call: TRBJ1-4

cdr3_aa: CAIEGRGTEAFF
cdr3_nt: TGTGCCATTGAGGGCAGGGGAACTGAAGCTTTCTTT
v_call: TRBV19
clone_size: .
d_call: .
j_call: TRBJ1-1

cdr3_aa: CASSLGGTGKETQYF
cdr3_nt: TGTGCCAGCAGCTTGGGCGGGACAGGAAAAGAGACCCAGTACTTC
v_call: TRBV5-4
clone_size: .
d_call: TRBD1
j_call: TRBJ2-5

cdr3_aa: CASLAGPSYEQYF
cdr3_nt: TGCGCCAGTCTAGCGGGGCCCTCCTACGAGCAGTACTTC
v_call: TRBV10-2
clone_size: .
d_call: TRBD2
j_call: TRBJ2-7

cdr3_aa: CASSLIPSGSEQFF
cdr3_nt: TGCGCCAGCAGCCTCATACCTAGCGGGAGTGAGCAGTTCTTC
v_call: TRBV5-1
clone_size: once
d_call: TRBD2
j_call: TRBJ2-1

cdr3_aa: CASSFIGFGEAGGYTF
cdr3_nt: TGTGCCAGCAGTTTTATAGGCTTTGGGGAAGCGGGCGGCTACACCTTC
v_call: TRBV27
clone_size: .
d_call: .
j_call: TRBJ1-2

cdr3_aa: CASSLGGGGLSYEQYF
cdr3_nt: TGTGCCAGCAGCTTAGGCGGGGGGGGACTCTCCTACGAGCAGTACTTC
v_call: TRBV7-9
clone_size: .
d_call: TRBD2
j_call: TRBJ2-7

cdr3_aa: CASSELPRGSHQPQHF
cdr3_nt: TGTGCCAGCAGTGAACTCCCCCGGGGGTCTCATCAGCCCCAGCATTTT
v_call: TRBV6-1
clone_size: few
d_call: .
j_call: TRBJ1-5

cdr3_aa: CASSRNGDGNTEAFF
cdr3_nt: TGCGCCAGCAGCAGGAACGGAGACGGGAACACTGAAGCTTTCTTT
v_call: TRBV5-1
clone_size: .
d_call: .
j_call: TRBJ1-1

cdr3_aa: CASSVPPGQGGETQYF
cdr3_nt: TGTGCCAGCAGCGTCCCCCCGGGACAGGGGGGAGAGACCCAGTACTTC
v_call: TRBV7-9
clone_size: .
d_call: TRBD1
j_call: TRBJ2-5

cdr3_aa: CASSLVGGGSAYEQYF
cdr3_nt: TGTGCCAGCAGCTTAGTGGGGGGGGGATCGGCCTACGAGCAGTACTTC
v_call: TRBV7-9
clone_size: once
d_call: TRBD2
j_call: TRBJ2-7

cdr3_aa: CASSVGQGVNQPQHF
cdr3_nt: TGCGCCAGCAGCGTGGGACAGGGGGTGAATCAGCCCCAGCATTTT
v_call: TRBV5-1
clone_size: .
d_call: TRBD1
j_call: TRBJ1-5

cdr3_aa: CASSKTERNGYTF
cdr3_nt: TGTGCCAGCAGTAAGACAGAAAGAAATGGCTACACCTTC
v_call: TRBV25-1
clone_size: few
d_call: .
j_call: TRBJ1-2

cdr3_aa: CASSYAGQSGNTIYF
cdr3_nt: TGTGCCAGCAGTTATGCCGGACAGTCTGGAAACACCATATATTTT
v_call: TRBV6-5
clone_size: once
d_call: .
j_call: TRBJ1-3

cdr3_aa: CASSWGLAGGGSNEQFF
cdr3_nt: TGTGCCAGCAGCTGGGGACTAGCGGGAGGGGGGTCCAATGAGCAGTTCTTC
v_call: TRBV4-2
clone_size: .
d_call: TRBD2
j_call: TRBJ2-1

cdr3_aa: CASSPPSTLAGSHINIQYF
cdr3_nt: TGTGCCAGCTCACCACCCAGTACCTTAGCGGGATCTCATATAAACATTCAGTACTTC
v_call: TRBV18
clone_size: .
d_call: TRBD2
j_call: TRBJ2-4

cdr3_aa: CASTQGGYGYTF
cdr3_nt: TGTGCCAGCACCCAGGGGGGCTATGGCTACACCTTC
v_call: TRBV7-8
clone_size: .
d_call: TRBD1
j_call: TRBJ1-2

cdr3_aa: CASSQEGYETQYF
cdr3_nt: TGTGCCAGCTCACAAGAGGGCTACGAGACCCAGTACTTC
v_call: TRBV18
clone_size: .
d_call: .
j_call: TRBJ2-5

cdr3_aa: CASSTRQGLGTGELFF
cdr3_nt: TGCGCCAGCAGCACAAGACAGGGGCTGGGAACCGGGGAGCTGTTTTTT
v_call: TRBV5-1
clone_size: .
d_call: TRBD1
j_call: TRBJ2-2

cdr3_aa: CATSLVPSGSGEQFF
cdr3_nt: TGTGCCACCAGCCTCGTCCCTAGCGGGAGTGGTGAGCAGTTCTTC
v_call: TRBV15
clone_size: .
d_call: TRBD2
j_call: TRBJ2-1

cdr3_aa: CASSYDRNQPQHF
cdr3_nt: TGTGCCAGCAGTTACGACAGGAATCAGCCCCAGCATTTT
v_call: TRBV6-6
clone_size: once
d_call: .
j_call: TRBJ1-5